The entry below gives a single T cell receptor beta chain sequence along with its context. Its antigen is not known. These data are taken from a study of CD8+CD57+ T cells in acquired aplastic anemia. Study information: DNA recovered from sorted CD4+ and CD8+ cells had a mean of approximately 3.5 ug. Regarding the study as a whole: Patients shared 25 to 35 CD8+ CDR3 sequences with controls. No significant patient-versus-control difference appeared in CD8+ Simpson's diversity.

The TCR beta profiling, which covered VDJ combination and CDR3 sequence, was carried out using genomic DNA as the template. TCRdb ran MiXCR on the reads and lists one entry per CDR3 protein. The repertoire holds about 270,000 distinct CDR3 sequences, with 55% to 60% as singletons. The germline V gene encodes CDR1 SGHVS and CDR2 FQNEAQ. V was clipped by 5 bases and J by 2 bases, with 10 bases between them. The CDR3 covers 13 residues. The V and J genes are TRBV7-8 and TRBJ2-7; D remains ambiguous. Sequencing was done on a sample of sorted CD4+, CD8+, or CD8+CD57+ T cells (not recorded which) from PBMCs. The clonotype comes from a human donor with severe aplastic anemia or a healthy control (not recorded which). CDR3 DNA sequence: TGTGCCAGCAGCCCCTACGGAGCCTACGAGCAGTACTTC. It specifies CASSPYGAYEQYF.